These T cell receptor beta chains were read from a single sample in a study of human T cells and chemical hapten exposure. MiXCR, run by TCRdb on the RACE reads, gives a single entry per CDR3 protein. The sample lists 90,000 or so distinct CDR3 sequences, 10% occurring once. Material: whole blood, obtained in connection with sensitization to the hapten diphenylcyclopropenone (DPC). Source of these receptors: a man aged 40-49 years with alopecia areata. Some clones in this sample may be carry-over from other donors' samples. Both conserved end residues are part of each CDR3. Fields, in order: V gene, CDR3 length, J gene, CDR3 protein.

v_gene: TRBV20-1; len: 13; j_gene: TRBJ1-5; CDR3aa: CSVSPHLAQPQHF
v_gene: TRBV13; len: 12; j_gene: TRBJ1-2; CDR3aa: CASSPGSTGYTF
v_gene: TRBV19; len: 14; j_gene: TRBJ1-5; CDR3aa: CASSPGGRDQPQHF
v_gene: TRBV19; len: 15; j_gene: TRBJ2-7; CDR3aa: CASSTYRDGPYEQYF
v_gene: TRBV6-2/TRBV6-3; len: 18; j_gene: TRBJ2-4; CDR3aa: CASSYRWTGTIAKNIQYF
v_gene: TRBV5-4; len: 17; j_gene: TRBJ1-3; CDR3aa: CASSLVRAPNSGNTIYF
v_gene: TRBV7-2; len: 14; j_gene: TRBJ2-3; CDR3aa: CASSQTGGPDTQYF
v_gene: TRBV7-9; len: 13; j_gene: TRBJ1-2; CDR3aa: CASSFSGNYGYTF
v_gene: TRBV7-9; len: 14; j_gene: TRBJ2-5; CDR3aa: CASSFLSFGETQYF
v_gene: TRBV5-1; len: 16; j_gene: TRBJ1-1; CDR3aa: CASSSISGGMNTEAFF
v_gene: TRBV7-8; len: 14; j_gene: TRBJ2-1; CDR3aa: CASTAMGPVDEQFF
v_gene: TRBV6-6; len: 16; j_gene: TRBJ2-1; CDR3aa: CASSYISGRANNEQFF
v_gene: TRBV24-1; len: 11; j_gene: TRBJ2-1; CDR3aa: CAGGSGRPQFF
v_gene: TRBV7-9; len: 15; j_gene: TRBJ1-1; CDR3aa: CASSLDQGPNTEAFF
v_gene: TRBV5-4; len: 16; j_gene: TRBJ2-1; CDR3aa: CASSPGTSGPYNEQFF
v_gene: TRBV29-1; len: 13; j_gene: TRBJ2-3; CDR3aa: CSVGPSSTDTQYF
v_gene: TRBV6-2/TRBV6-3; len: 11; j_gene: TRBJ1-1; CDR3aa: CASSLHTEAFF
v_gene: TRBV20-1; len: 16; j_gene: TRBJ2-3; CDR3aa: CSARSGTSGSFDTQYF
v_gene: TRBV12-3/TRBV12-4; len: 15; j_gene: TRBJ2-5; CDR3aa: CASSTGRPIQETQYF
v_gene: TRBV15; len: 19; j_gene: TRBJ2-6; CDR3aa: CATSRERTSGLSGANVLTF
v_gene: TRBV2; len: 13; j_gene: TRBJ2-2; CDR3aa: CASSERFGGELFF
v_gene: TRBV5-4; len: 12; j_gene: TRBJ1-1; CDR3aa: CASSDGTTEAFF
v_gene: TRBV27; len: 10; j_gene: TRBJ2-2; CDR3aa: CASGTGELFF
v_gene: TRBV6-4; len: 15; j_gene: TRBJ1-6; CDR3aa: CASSEVATGDSPLHF
v_gene: TRBV10-3; len: 14; j_gene: TRBJ2-7; CDR3aa: CAISETVYSVEQYF
v_gene: TRBV14; len: 15; j_gene: TRBJ2-1; CDR3aa: CASSPFMLGYNEQFF
v_gene: TRBV29-1; len: 13; j_gene: TRBJ2-4; CDR3aa: CSAMGLAKNIQYF
v_gene: TRBV6-2/TRBV6-3; len: 14; j_gene: TRBJ2-4; CDR3aa: CASIPGGAKNIQYF
v_gene: TRBV6-2/TRBV6-3; len: 15; j_gene: TRBJ1-1; CDR3aa: CASSPLGQPNTEAFF